The TCR beta chain under discussion was sequenced for a study of T-cell reconstitution after alpha-beta-depleted transplantation in children (dated by TCRdb to 2016 to 2017). The study in broad terms: The study quantitatively tracked T-cell immune reconstitution after TCRalphabeta/CD19-depleted allogeneic hematopoietic cell transplantation in children using TCR repertoire profiling.

Between the V and J ends, shortened by 3 bases and 3 bases respectively, the junction contains 12 bases. The CDR3 has 15 amino acids, counting the end cysteine and phenylalanine. The entry retains the CDR3 DNA only, 45 bases that are in frame from base 1. This clonotype was detected many times. It has no known antigen specificity. No clone much larger than this one lies a single base away; base qualities are absent. The method behind the library was PCR. Instrument used: Illumina HiSeq 2500. TCR library preparation used molecular barcoding, with unique molecular identifiers applied to normalize quantification of the TCRbeta repertoire. The public reads were run again by TCRdb, first through fastp at Q25 and then through MiXCR, and only productive beta chains were kept. Each CDR3 protein gets just one entry, which takes the most common genes and DNA from the rows behind it. This sample has hundreds of thousands of distinct CDR3 sequences in its table, and around a sixth of those were observed once. The ten largest clonotypes hold 0.8% to 1.1% of the sample.

Here the sequenced sample was PBMCs from the stem cell graft donor, taken from the stem cell graft. This chain joins TRBV12-3 or TRBV12-4 to TRBJ2-1; the D gene cannot be named for sure. This clonotype was obtained from a human donor who donated a stem cell graft to a child with acute myeloid leukemia. The DNA is TGTGCCAGCAGTTTGCGCCCGGACGGCTACAATGAGCAGTTCTTC. It translates to CASSLRPDGYNEQFF.